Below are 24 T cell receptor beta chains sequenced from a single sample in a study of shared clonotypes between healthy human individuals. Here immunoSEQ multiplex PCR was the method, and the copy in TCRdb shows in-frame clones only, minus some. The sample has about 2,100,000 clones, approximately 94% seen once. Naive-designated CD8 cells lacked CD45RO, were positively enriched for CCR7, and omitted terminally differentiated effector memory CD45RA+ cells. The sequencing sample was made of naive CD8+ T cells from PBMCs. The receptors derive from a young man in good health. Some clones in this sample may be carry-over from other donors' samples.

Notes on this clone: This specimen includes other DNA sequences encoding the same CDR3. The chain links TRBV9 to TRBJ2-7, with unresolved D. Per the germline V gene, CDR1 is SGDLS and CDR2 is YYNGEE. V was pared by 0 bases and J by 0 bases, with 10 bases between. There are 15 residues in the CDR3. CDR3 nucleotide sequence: TGTGCCAGCAGCGTAGGGCCAGGTGGCTCCTACGAGCAGTACTTC. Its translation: CASSVGPGGSYEQYF.

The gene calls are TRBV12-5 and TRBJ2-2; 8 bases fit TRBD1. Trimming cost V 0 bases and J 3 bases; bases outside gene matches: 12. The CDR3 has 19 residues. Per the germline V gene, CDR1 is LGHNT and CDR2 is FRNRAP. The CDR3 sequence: CASGLVLRPDREDTGELFF. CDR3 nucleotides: TGTGCTAGTGGTTTGGTACTCCGCCCGGACAGGGAAGACACCGGGGAGCTGTTTTTT.

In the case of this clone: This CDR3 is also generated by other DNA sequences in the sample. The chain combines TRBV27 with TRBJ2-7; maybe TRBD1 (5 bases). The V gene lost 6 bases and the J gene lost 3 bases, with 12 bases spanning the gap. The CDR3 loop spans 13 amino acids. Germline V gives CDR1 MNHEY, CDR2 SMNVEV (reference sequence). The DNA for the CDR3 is TGTGCCAGCAGCTTAGGCAGGGACTACGAGCAGTACTTC. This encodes CASSLGRDYEQYF.

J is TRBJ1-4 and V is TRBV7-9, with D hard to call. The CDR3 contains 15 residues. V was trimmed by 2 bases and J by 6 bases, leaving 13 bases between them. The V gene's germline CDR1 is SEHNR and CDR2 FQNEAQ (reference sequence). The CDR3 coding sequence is TGTGCCAGCAGCTTAACGACCCGGGCAGATGAAAAACTGTTTTTT. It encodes CASSLTTRADEKLFF.

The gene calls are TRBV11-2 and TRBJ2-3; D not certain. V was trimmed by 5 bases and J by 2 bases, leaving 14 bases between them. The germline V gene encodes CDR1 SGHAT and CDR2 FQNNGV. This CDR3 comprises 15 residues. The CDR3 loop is CASSPRPPATDTQYF. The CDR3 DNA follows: TGTGCCAGCAGCCCCAGACCGCCAGCCACAGATACGCAGTATTTT.

CDR3 DNA sequence: TGTGCCAGCAGCTTAGCACGGACCGGGGAGCTGTTTTTT. This gives the protein CASSLARTGELFF. This sequence joins TRBV7-7 and TRBJ2-2; D gene unclear. The CDR3 totals 13 residues. Germline CDR1 SSHAT, CDR2 FNYEAQ (reference sequence). Trimming left V 0 bases short and J 5 bases short, with 4 bases between.

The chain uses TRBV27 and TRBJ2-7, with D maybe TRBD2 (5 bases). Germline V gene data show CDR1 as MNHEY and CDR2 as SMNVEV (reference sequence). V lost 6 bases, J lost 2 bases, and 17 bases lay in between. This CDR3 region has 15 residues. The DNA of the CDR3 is TGTGCCAGCAGCCAGACGAATGCGAGGGCCTACGAGCAGTACTTC. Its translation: CASSQTNARAYEQYF.

This CDR3 is CASRLNRDRVEKLFF. The DNA of the CDR3 is TGTGCCAGCAGATTGAACCGGGACAGGGTCGAAAAACTGTTTTTT. The chain carries TRBV28 and TRBJ1-4; 9 nucleotides line up with TRBD1. Germline CDR1 MDHEN, CDR2 SYDVKM. There are 15 residues in the CDR3. Unmatched junction bases numbered 10, after V lost 6 bases and J lost 8 bases. Together with reference TRBV28 and TRBJ1-4, the CDR3 gives the full variable domain: DVKVTQSSRYLVKRTGEKVFLECVQDMDHENMFWYRQDPGLGLRLIYFSYDVKMKEKGDIPEGYSVSREKKERFSLILESASTNQTSMYLCASRLNRDRVEKLFFGSGTQLSVL.

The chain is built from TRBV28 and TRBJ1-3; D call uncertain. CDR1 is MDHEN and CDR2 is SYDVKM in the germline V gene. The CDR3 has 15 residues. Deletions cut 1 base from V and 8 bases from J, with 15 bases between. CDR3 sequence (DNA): TGTGCCAGCAGTTTATTTGGCGGAAGTTGGGACACCATATATTTT. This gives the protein CASSLFGGSWDTIYF.

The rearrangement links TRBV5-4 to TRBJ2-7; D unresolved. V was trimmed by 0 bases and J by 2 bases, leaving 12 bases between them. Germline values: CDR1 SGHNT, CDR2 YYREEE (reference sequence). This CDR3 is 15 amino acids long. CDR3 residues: CASSLDTGSAYEQYF. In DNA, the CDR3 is TGTGCCAGCAGCTTGGATACCGGATCTGCCTACGAGCAGTACTTC.

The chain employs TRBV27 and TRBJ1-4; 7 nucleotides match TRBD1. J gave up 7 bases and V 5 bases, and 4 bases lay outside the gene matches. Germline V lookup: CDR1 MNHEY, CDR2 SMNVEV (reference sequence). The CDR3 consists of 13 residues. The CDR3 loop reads CASSGGTVEKLFF. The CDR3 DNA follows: TGTGCCAGCAGTGGGGGGACAGTTGAAAAACTGTTTTTT.

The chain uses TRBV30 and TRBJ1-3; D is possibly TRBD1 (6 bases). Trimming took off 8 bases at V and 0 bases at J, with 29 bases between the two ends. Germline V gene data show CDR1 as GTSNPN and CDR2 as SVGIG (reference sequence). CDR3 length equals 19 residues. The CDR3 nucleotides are TGTGCCGGTCAGAGGGACATTCGCGACGAGGGACTCTCTGGAAACACCATATATTTT. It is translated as CAGQRDIRDEGLSGNTIYF.

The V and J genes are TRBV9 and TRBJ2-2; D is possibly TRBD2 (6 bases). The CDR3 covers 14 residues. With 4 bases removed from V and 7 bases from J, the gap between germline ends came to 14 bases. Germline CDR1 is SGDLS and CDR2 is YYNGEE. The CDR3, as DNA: TGTGCCAGCAGCACGAATTGGGGGGACGGGGAGCTGTTTTTT. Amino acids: CASSTNWGDGELFF. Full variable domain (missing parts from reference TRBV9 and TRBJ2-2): DSGVTQTPKHLITATGQRVTLRCSPRSGDLSVYWYQQSLDQGLQFLIQYYNGEERAKGNILERFSAQQFPDLHSELNLSSLELGDSALYFCASSTNWGDGELFFGEGSRLTVL.

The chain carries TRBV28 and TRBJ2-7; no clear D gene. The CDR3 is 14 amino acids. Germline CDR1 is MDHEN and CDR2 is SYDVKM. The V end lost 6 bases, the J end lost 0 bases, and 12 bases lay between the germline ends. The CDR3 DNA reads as TGTGCCAGCAGCCCACTAACCAACTCCTACGAGCAGTACTTC. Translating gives CASSPLTNSYEQYF.

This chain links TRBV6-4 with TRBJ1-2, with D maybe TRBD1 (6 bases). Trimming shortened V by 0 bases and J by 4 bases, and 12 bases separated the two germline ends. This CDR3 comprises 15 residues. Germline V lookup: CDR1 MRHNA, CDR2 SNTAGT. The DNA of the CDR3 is TGTGCCAGCAGTGACTCGGAGACAGGAAGCTATGGCTACACCTTC. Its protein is CASSDSETGSYGYTF.

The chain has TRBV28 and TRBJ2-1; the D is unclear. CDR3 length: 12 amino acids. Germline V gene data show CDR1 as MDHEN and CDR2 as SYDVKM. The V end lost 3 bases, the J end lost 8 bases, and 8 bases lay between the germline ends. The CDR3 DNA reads TGTGCCAGCAGTTTCCCCCCGGATGAGCAGTTCTTC. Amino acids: CASSFPPDEQFF.

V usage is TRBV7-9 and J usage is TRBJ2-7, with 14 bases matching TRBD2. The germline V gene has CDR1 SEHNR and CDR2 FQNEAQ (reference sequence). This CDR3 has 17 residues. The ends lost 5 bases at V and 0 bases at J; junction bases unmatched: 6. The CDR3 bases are TGTGCCAGCAGCCCCCGACTAGCGGGAGGGAGCTCCTACGAGCAGTACTTC. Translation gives CASSPRLAGGSSYEQYF.

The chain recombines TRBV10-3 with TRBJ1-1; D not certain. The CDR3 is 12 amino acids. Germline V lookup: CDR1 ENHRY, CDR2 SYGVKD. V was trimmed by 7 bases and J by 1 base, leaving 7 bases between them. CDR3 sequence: CAINTANTEAFF. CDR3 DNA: TGTGCCATCAATACAGCGAACACTGAAGCTTTCTTT.

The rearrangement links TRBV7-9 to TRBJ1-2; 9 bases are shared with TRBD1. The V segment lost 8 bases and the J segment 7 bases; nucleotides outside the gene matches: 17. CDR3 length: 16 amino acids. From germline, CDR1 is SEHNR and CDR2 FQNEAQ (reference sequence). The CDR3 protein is CASGGVYGQGLAGYTF. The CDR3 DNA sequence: TGTGCCAGCGGTGGTGTTTATGGACAGGGGCTGGCTGGCTACACCTTC.

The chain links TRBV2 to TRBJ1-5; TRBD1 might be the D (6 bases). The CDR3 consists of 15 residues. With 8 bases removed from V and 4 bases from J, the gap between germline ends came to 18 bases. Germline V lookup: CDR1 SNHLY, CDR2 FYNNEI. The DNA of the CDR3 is TGTGCCAGCGTATTAACAGGGTTAGGGAATCAGCCCCAGCATTTT. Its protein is CASVLTGLGNQPQHF. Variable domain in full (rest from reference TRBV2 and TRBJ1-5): EPEVTQTPSHQVTQMGQEVILRCVPISNHLYFYWYRQILGQKVEFLVSFYNNEISEKSEIFDDQFSVERPDGSNFTLKIRSTKLEDSAMYFCASVLTGLGNQPQHFGDGTRLSIL.

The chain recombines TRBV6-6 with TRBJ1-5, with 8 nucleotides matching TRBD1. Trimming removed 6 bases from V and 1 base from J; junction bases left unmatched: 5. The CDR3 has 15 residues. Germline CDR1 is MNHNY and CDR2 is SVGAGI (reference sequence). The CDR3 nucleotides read TGTGCCAGCAGCCCGGACAGGGCGAGCAATCAGCCCCAGCATTTT. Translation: CASSPDRASNQPQHF.

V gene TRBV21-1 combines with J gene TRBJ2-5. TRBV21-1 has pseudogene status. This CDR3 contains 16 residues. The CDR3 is CASSKSSFGTQETQYF. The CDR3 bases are TGTGCCAGCAGCAAAAGTAGCTTCGGGACCCAAGAGACCCAGTACTTC.

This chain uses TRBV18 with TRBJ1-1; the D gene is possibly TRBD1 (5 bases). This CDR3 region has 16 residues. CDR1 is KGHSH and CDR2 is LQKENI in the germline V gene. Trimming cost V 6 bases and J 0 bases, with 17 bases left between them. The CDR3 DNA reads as TGTGCCAGCTCGCCAATGGGACCGGTAATGAACACTGAAGCTTTCTTT. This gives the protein CASSPMGPVMNTEAFF.

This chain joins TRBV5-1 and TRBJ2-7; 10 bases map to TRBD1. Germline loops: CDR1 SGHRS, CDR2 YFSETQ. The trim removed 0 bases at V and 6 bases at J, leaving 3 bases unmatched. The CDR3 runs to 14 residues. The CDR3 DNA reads TGCGCCAGCAGCTTGGTGGGACAGGGGCCCGAGCAGTACTTC. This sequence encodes CASSLVGQGPEQYF.